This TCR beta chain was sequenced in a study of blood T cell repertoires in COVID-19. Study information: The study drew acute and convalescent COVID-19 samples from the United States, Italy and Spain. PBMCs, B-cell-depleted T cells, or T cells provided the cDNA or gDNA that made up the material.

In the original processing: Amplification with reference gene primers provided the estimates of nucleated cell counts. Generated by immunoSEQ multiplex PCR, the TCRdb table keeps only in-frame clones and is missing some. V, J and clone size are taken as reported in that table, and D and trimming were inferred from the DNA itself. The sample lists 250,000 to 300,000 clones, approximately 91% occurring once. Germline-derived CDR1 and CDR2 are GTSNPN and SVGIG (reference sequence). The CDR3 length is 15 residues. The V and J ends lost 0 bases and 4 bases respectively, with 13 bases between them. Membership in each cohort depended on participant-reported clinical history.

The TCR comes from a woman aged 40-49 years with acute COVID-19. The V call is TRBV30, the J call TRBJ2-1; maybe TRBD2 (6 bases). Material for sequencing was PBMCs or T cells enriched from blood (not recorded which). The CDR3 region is CAWSVDVGLYNEQFF. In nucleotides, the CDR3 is TGTGCCTGGAGTGTGGATGTGGGACTTTACAATGAGCAGTTCTTC.